The 2 T cell receptor beta chains reported below all come from one sample, sequenced in a study of shared clonotypes between healthy human individuals. CD45RO-negative CD8 cells positively selected for CCR7 made up the naive population, which excluded terminally differentiated effector memory CD45RA+ cells. This table comes from immunoSEQ multiplex PCR, and its TCRdb copy is limited to in-frame clones, with some not included. The sample holds some 2,000,000 clones, roughly 95% seen once. Sequencing was done on a sample of naive CD8+ T cells sorted from blood. The receptors stem from a man aged 18 to 29 in good health.

The CDR3 nucleotides are TGTGCCAGCAGTTTAGGCGGAACTGGACTAGCGGGATACAATGAGCAGTTCTTC. Residues: CASSLGGTGLAGYNEQFF. This rearrangement joins TRBV27 to TRBJ2-1, with 12 bases identical to TRBD2. The CDR3 contains 18 residues. The V gene end was trimmed by 2 bases and the J gene end by 4 bases; junction bases not matched to a gene: 9. Germline V gene data show CDR1 as MNHEY and CDR2 as SMNVEV (reference sequence).

This chain joins TRBV7-2 and TRBJ2-7; TRBD2 might be the D (6 bases). The CDR3 is 16 residues long. The germline gives CDR1 SGHTA, CDR2 FQGNSA. V shed 5 bases and J shed 4 bases, with 21 bases lying between them. CDR3 nucleotide sequence: TGTGCCAGCAGCGAACGGGAGCGGCTAGAGGGATACGAGCAGTACTTC. It translates to CASSERERLEGYEQYF.